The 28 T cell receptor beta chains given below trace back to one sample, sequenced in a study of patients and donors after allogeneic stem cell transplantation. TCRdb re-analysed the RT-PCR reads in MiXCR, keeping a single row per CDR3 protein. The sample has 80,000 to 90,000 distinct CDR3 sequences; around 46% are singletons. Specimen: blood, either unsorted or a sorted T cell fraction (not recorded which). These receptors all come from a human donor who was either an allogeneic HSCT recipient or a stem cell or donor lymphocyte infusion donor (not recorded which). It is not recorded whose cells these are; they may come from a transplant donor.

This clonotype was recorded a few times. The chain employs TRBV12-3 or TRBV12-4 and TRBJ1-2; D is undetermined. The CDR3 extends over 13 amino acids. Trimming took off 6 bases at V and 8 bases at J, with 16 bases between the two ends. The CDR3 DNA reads TGTGCCAGCAGCATTACGGGTCCGGGGGGCTACACCTTC. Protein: CASSITGPGGYTF.

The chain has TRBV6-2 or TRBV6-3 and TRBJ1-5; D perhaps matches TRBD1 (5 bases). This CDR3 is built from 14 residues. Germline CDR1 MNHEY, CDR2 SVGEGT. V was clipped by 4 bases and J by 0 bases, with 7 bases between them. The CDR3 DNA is TGTGCCAGCAGTTCACAGGCTAGCAATCAGCCCCAGCATTTT. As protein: CASSSQASNQPQHF.

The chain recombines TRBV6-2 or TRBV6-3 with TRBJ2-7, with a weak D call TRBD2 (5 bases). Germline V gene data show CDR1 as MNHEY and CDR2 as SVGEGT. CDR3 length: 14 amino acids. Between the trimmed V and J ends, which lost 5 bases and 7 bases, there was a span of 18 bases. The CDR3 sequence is CASSPLEAPQEQYF. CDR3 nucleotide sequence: TGTGCCAGCAGTCCTCTGGAGGCCCCTCAGGAGCAGTACTTC.

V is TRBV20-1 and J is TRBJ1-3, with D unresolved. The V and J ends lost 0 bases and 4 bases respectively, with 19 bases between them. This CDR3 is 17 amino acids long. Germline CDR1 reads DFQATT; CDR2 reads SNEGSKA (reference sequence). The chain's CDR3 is CSARDWHTDTLGNTIYF. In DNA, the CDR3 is TGCAGTGCTAGAGATTGGCACACCGACACCCTCGGAAACACCATATATTTT.

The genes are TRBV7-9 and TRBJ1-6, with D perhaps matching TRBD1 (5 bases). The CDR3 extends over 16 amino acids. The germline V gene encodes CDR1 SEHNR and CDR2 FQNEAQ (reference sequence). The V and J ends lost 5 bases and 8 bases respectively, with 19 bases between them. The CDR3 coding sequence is TGTGCCAGCAGCGGGATCCCTTTAGGGGTCGATTCACCCCTCCACTTT. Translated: CASSGIPLGVDSPLHF. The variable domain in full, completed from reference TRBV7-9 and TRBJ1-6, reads DTGVSQNPRHKITKRGQNVTFRCDPISEHNRLYWYRQTLGQGPEFLTYFQNEAQLEKSRLLSDRFSAERPKGSFSTLEIQRTEQGDSAMYLCASSGIPLGVDSPLHFGNGTRLTVT.

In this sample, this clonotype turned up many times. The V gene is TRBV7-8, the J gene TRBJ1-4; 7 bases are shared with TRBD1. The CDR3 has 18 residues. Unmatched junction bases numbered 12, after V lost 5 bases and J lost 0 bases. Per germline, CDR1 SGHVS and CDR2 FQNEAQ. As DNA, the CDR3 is TGTGCCAGCAGCCGACCAGGGGGGAGAGGCACAACTAATGAAAAACTGTTTTTT. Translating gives CASSRPGGRGTTNEKLFF.

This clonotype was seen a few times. The CDR3 DNA reads as TGTGCCAGCAGTCGGACAGGCACCACTGAAGCTTTCTTT. It specifies CASSRTGTTEAFF. This chain uses TRBV6-5 with TRBJ1-1; TRBD1 matches 7 bases. Germline V gene data show CDR1 as MNHEY and CDR2 as SVGAGI. The V gene end was trimmed by 5 bases and the J gene end by 4 bases; junction bases not matched to a gene: 4. The CDR3 has 13 residues.

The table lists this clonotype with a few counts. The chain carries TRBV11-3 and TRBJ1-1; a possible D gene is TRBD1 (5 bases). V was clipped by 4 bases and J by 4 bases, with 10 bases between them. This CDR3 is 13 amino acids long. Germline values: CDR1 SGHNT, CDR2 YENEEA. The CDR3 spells CASSSGQGTEAFF. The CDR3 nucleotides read TGTGCCAGCAGCTCGGGCCAGGGCACTGAAGCTTTCTTT.

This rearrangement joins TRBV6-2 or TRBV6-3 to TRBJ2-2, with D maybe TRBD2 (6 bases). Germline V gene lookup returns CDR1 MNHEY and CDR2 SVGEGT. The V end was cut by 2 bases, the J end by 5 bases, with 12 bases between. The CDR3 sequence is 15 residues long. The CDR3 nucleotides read TGTGCCAGCAGTTACCCCGGGAGTTGGACCGGGGAGCTGTTTTTT. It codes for CASSYPGSWTGELFF.

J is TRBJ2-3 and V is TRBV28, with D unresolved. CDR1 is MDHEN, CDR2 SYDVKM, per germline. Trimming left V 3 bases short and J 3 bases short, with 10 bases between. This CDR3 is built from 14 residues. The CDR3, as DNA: TGTGCCAGCAGTTTGAGTTTACGTACAGATACGCAGTATTTT. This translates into CASSLSLRTDTQYF.

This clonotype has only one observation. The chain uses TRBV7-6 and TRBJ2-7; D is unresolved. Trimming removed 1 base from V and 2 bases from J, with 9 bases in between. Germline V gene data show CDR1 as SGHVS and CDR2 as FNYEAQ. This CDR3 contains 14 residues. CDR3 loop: CASSLDSSTYEQYF. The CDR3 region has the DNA TGTGCCAGCAGCTTAGACTCATCCACCTACGAGCAGTACTTC.

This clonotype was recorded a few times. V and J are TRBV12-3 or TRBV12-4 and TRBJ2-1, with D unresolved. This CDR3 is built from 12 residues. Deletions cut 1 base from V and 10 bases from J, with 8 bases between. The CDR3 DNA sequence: TGTGCCAGCAGTTTAGTTTTGCCGGAGCAGTTCTTC. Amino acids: CASSLVLPEQFF.

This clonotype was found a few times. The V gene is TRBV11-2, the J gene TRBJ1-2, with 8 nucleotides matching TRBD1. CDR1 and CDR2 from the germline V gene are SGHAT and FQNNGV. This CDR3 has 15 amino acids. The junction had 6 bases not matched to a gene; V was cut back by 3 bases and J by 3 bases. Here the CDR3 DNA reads TGTGCCAGCAGCTTCGGACAGGGACCCGACTATGGCTACACCTTC. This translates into CASSFGQGPDYGYTF.

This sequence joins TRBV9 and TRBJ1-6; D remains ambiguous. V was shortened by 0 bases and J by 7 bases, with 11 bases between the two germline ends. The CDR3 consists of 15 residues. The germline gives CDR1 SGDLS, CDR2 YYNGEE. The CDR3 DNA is TGTGCCAGCAGCGTAGGGGTGACACAAAATTCACCCCTCCACTTT. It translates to CASSVGVTQNSPLHF.

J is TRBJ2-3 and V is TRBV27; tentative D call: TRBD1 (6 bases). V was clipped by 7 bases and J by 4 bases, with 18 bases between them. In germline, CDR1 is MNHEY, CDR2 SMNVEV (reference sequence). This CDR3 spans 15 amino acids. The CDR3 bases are TGTGCCAGCACTCCAGACAGGCCCCGAGCAGATACGCAGTATTTT. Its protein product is CASTPDRPRADTQYF.

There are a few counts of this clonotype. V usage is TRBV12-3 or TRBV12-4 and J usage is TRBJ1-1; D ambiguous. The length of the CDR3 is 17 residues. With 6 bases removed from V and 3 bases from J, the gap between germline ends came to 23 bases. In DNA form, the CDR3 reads TGTGCCAGCAGCCCCAGATGGTATACCAAATGGGACACTGAAGCTTTCTTT. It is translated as CASSPRWYTKWDTEAFF.

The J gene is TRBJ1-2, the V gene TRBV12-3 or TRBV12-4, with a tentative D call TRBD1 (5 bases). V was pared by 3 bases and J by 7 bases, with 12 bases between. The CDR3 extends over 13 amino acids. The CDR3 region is CASSLIPQGGYTF. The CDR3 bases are TGTGCCAGCAGTTTGATCCCTCAGGGTGGCTACACCTTC.

CDR3 sequence (DNA): TGTGCCATCAGTGGCCCGAGCTCTGGAAACACCATATATTTT. Its protein is CAISGPSSGNTIYF. This sequence joins TRBV10-3 and TRBJ1-3; the D is unclear. V was trimmed by 4 bases and J by 0 bases, leaving 7 bases between them. CDR1 and CDR2 (germline): ENHRY, SYGVKD. This CDR3 contains 14 residues.

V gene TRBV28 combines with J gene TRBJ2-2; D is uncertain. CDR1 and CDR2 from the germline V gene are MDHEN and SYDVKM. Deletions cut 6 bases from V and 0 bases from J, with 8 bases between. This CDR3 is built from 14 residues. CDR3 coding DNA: TGTGCCAGCAGACACCTGGCGAACACCGGGGAGCTGTTTTTT. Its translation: CASRHLANTGELFF. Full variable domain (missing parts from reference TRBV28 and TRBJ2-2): DVKVTQSSRYLVKRTGEKVFLECVQDMDHENMFWYRQDPGLGLRLIYFSYDVKMKEKGDIPEGYSVSREKKERFSLILESASTNQTSMYLCASRHLANTGELFFGEGSRLTVL.

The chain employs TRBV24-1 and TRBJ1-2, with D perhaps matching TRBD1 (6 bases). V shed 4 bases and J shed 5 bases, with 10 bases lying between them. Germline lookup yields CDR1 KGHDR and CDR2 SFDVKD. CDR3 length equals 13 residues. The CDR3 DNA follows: TGTGCCACCAGTGAAGTGGGGGCTTATGGCTACACCTTC. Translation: CATSEVGAYGYTF.

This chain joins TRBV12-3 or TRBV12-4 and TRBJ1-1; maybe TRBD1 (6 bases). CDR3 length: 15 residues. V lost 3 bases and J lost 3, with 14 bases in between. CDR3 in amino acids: CASSFRRGADTEAFF. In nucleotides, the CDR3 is TGTGCCAGCAGTTTCAGGCGGGGGGCGGACACTGAAGCTTTCTTT.

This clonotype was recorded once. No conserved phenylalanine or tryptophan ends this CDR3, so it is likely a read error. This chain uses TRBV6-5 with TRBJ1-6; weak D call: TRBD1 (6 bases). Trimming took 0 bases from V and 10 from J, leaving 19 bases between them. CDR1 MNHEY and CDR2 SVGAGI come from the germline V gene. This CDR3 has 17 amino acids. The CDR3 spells CASSYSNREVTESPLHL. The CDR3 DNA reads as TGTGCCAGCAGTTACTCGAACAGGGAAGTCACGGAATCACCCCTCCACTTG.

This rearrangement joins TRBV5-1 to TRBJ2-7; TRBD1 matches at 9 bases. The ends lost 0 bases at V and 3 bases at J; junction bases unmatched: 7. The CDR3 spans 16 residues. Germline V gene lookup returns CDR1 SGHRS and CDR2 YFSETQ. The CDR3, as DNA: TGCGCCAGCAGCTTGGCCCCTCCGGGACAGGGCTACGAGCAGTACTTC. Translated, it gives CASSLAPPGQGYEQYF.

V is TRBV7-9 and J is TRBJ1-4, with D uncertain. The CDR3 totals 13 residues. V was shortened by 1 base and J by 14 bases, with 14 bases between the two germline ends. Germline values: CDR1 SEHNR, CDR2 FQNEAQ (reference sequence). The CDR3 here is CASSLDATLKLFF. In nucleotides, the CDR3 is TGTGCCAGCAGCTTAGACGCCACTTTGAAGCTGTTTTTT.

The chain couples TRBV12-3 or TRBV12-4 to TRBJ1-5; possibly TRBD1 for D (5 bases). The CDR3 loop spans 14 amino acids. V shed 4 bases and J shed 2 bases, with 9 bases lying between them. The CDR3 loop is CASSYGARNQPQHF. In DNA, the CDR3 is TGTGCCAGCAGTTACGGGGCCCGCAATCAGCCCCAGCATTTT.

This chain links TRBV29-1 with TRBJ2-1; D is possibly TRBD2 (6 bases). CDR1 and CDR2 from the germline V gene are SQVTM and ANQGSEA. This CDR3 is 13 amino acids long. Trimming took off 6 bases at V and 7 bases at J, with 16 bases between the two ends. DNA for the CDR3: TGCAGCGTGGCGGGACTGACTAGGAATGAGCAGTTCTTC. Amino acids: CSVAGLTRNEQFF.

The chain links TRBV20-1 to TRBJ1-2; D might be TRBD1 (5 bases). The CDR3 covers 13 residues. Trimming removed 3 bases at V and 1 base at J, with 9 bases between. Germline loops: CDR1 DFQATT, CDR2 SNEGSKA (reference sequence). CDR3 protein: CSASSGRNYGYTF. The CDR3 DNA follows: TGCAGTGCTAGTTCAGGGCGTAACTATGGCTACACCTTC.

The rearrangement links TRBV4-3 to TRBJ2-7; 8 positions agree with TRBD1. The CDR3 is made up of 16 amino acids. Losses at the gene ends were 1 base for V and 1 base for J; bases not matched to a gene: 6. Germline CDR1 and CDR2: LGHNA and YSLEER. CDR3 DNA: TGCGCCAGCAGCCAAGGGACAGGGACTCATTCCTACGAGCAGTACTTC. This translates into CASSQGTGTHSYEQYF.